The 12 T cell receptor beta chains below were found in one sample sequenced in a study of blood T cell repertoires in COVID-19. The assay was immunoSEQ multiplex PCR, and TCRdb's table has in-frame clones only and misses some. Here the sample spans 85,000 to 130,000 clones, 70% to 90% being singletons. Sequenced sample: peripheral blood. The receptors were sampled from a woman in her sixties with acute or convalescent COVID-19.

The chain links TRBV6-5 to TRBJ1-1; 7 nucleotides match TRBD1. This CDR3 has 14 residues. V was pared by 6 bases and J by 5 bases, with 9 bases of the junction left unmatched. Germline assignment: CDR1 MNHEY and CDR2 SVGAGI. CDR3 in DNA: TGTGCCAGCAGCTGGACAGGTGGAAGGACTGAAGCTTTCTTT. Amino acid sequence: CASSWTGGRTEAFF.

This clone was seen a handful of times. This chain uses TRBV30 with TRBJ2-2; D is unresolved. V dropped 3 bases and J dropped 4 bases, with 6 bases sitting between them. The CDR3 runs to 12 residues. Germline V CDR1 and CDR2: GTSNPN, SVGIG (reference sequence). The CDR3 here is CAWRHSTGELFF. CDR3 DNA: TGTGCCTGGAGACATTCCACCGGGGAGCTGTTTTTT. The full variable domain, with the rest looked up from reference TRBV30 and TRBJ2-2, is SQTIHQWPATLVQPVGSPLSLECTVEGTSNPNLYWYRQAAGRGLQLLFYSVGIGQISSEVPQNLSASRPQDRQFILSSKKLLLSDSGFYLCAWRHSTGELFFGEGSRLTVL.

This chain links TRBV21-1 with TRBJ1-2. TRBV21-1 is a known pseudogene. CDR3 length: 12 amino acids. CDR3 region: CASSKGGGGYTF. In DNA, the CDR3 is TGTGCCAGCAGCAAAGGGGGGGGTGGCTACACCTTC.

This sequence joins TRBV5-1 and TRBJ2-5, with D perhaps TRBD1 (6 bases). This CDR3 is 15 amino acids long. V lost 6 bases and J 2 bases, leaving 17 bases between the germline ends. Germline assignment: CDR1 SGHRS and CDR2 YFSETQ. The CDR3 DNA sequence: TGCGCCAGCAACCCGACCGGGACATATCAAGAGACCCAGTACTTC. Translating it yields CASNPTGTYQETQYF. Variable domain in full (rest from reference TRBV5-1 and TRBJ2-5): KAGVTQTPRYLIKTRGQQVTLSCSPISGHRSVSWYQQTPGQGLQFLFEYFSETQRNKGNFPGRFSGRQFSNSRSEMNVSTLELGDSALYLCASNPTGTYQETQYFGPGTRLLVL.

CDR3 nucleotide sequence: TGTGCCAGCAGCCCGCGACAGACCTATGGCTACACCTTC. Amino acid sequence: CASSPRQTYGYTF. The rearrangement links TRBV6-6 to TRBJ1-2; maybe TRBD1 (5 bases). V lost 6 bases and J 4 bases, leaving 12 bases between the germline ends. Germline values: CDR1 MNHNY, CDR2 SVGAGI (reference sequence). This CDR3 region has 13 residues.

V is TRBV9 and J is TRBJ2-7; the match to TRBD1 covers 9 bases. From germline, CDR1 is SGDLS and CDR2 YYNGEE. The V and J ends lost 0 bases and 5 bases, in that order; junction bases with no gene match: 6. This CDR3 has 15 amino acids. In nucleotides, the CDR3 is TGTGCCAGCAGCGTAGTTGGGACAGGGACGAACGAGCAGTACTTC. It is translated as CASSVVGTGTNEQYF. The whole variable domain, filled in from reference TRBV9 and TRBJ2-7, reads DSGVTQTPKHLITATGQRVTLRCSPRSGDLSVYWYQQSLDQGLQFLIQYYNGEERAKGNILERFSAQQFPDLHSELNLSSLELGDSALYFCASSVVGTGTNEQYFGPGTRLTVT.

The count of this clone is one. The chain uses TRBV6-6 and TRBJ2-4, with a weak D call TRBD1 (6 bases). Germline CDR1 is MNHNY and CDR2 is SVGAGI (reference sequence). CDR3 length: 15 residues. V lost 11 bases and J 0 bases, leaving 17 bases between the germline ends. The CDR3: CARQAFYLAKNIQYF. The CDR3 DNA reads as TGTGCCCGACAGGCTTTCTATTTAGCCAAAAACATTCAGTACTTC.

The table lists this clone with a count of one. The chain couples TRBV6-5 to TRBJ2-1; the match to TRBD2 covers 14 bases. The V gene's germline CDR1 is MNHEY and CDR2 SVGAGI. The CDR3 is 14 amino acids. Trimming took 6 bases from V and 8 from J; bases not matched to a gene: 3. This chain's CDR3 is CASRGLAGAHEQFF. The CDR3 DNA is TGTGCCAGCAGGGGACTAGCGGGAGCGCATGAGCAGTTCTTC.

The chain links TRBV5-1 to TRBJ2-5; possibly TRBD2 for D (5 bases). Trimming removed 4 bases at V and 2 bases at J, with 21 bases between. Germline CDR1 SGHRS, CDR2 YFSETQ. The CDR3 runs to 17 residues. CDR3 in DNA: TGCGCCAGCAGCCTGGGCGGGCGGGCCTTCTTACAAGAGACCCAGTACTTC. Translation: CASSLGGRAFLQETQYF.

This clone was detected only once. V and J are TRBV11-1 and TRBJ1-3; 8 bases agree with TRBD1. The trim removed 3 bases at V and 4 bases at J, leaving 8 bases unmatched. Per germline, CDR1 SGHAT and CDR2 FQDESV (reference sequence). The CDR3 spans 16 residues. Written as DNA, the CDR3 is TGTGCCAGCAGCTTGGCCGGGACAGGTTCCGGAAACACCATATATTTT. Its translation is CASSLAGTGSGNTIYF. The variable domain in full, completed from reference TRBV11-1 and TRBJ1-3, reads EAEVAQSPRYKITEKSQAVAFWCDPISGHATLYWYRQILGQGPELLVQFQDESVVDDSQLPKDRFSAERLKGVDSTLKIQPAELGDSAMYLCASSLAGTGSGNTIYFGEGSWLTVV.

V is TRBV14 and J is TRBJ1-1; 9 nucleotides line up with TRBD1. The CDR3 runs to 13 residues. The junction had 8 bases not matched to a gene; V was cut back by 4 bases and J by 11 bases. Per the germline V gene, CDR1 is SGHDN and CDR2 is FVKESK. The CDR3 loop reads CASSLGTGMVAFF. CDR3 nucleotide sequence: TGTGCCAGCAGCCTCGGGACAGGGATGGTGGCTTTCTTT.

The chain uses TRBV18 and TRBJ1-5, with D tentatively TRBD1 (5 bases). The CDR3 runs 16 residues. The V gene lost 4 bases and the J gene lost 3 bases, with 16 bases spanning the gap. The germline V gene has CDR1 KGHSH and CDR2 LQKENI. The CDR3 region has the DNA TGTGCCAGCTCACAAGAATCCAGGGTGAACAATCAGCCCCAGCATTTT. It codes for CASSQESRVNNQPQHF.